Each of the 13 T cell receptor beta chains below was sequenced from the same sample in a study of blood T cells in healthy people across ages. For the second PCR, which ran for roughly 7 to 11 cycles, a sample-barcoded 5' primer and a J-beta primer mix were used. TCRdb reprocessed the 5' RACE reads via MiXCR and lists one record per CDR3 protein. The sample has around 990,000 distinct CDR3 sequences; 30% to 40% are singletons. The sequenced sample was blood. These receptors were taken from a man aged 18 to 30 in good health.

This rearrangement joins TRBV6-5 to TRBJ1-2; TRBD1 agrees at 8 bases. V shed 0 bases and J 2 bases; nucleotides not matched to a gene: 2. Germline values: CDR1 MNHEY, CDR2 SVGAGI. The CDR3 spans 15 residues. CDR3 in amino acids: CASSYSDRANYGYTF. The CDR3 nucleotides are TGTGCCAGCAGTTACTCGGACAGGGCCAACTATGGCTACACCTTC.

This clonotype has a handful of counts. The rearrangement joins TRBV3-1 to TRBJ2-3; tentative D call: TRBD1 (6 bases). Germline V gene lookup returns CDR1 LGHDT and CDR2 YNNKEL (reference sequence). Trimming removed 0 bases from V and 1 base from J, with 11 bases in between. The CDR3 has 16 residues. The CDR3 sequence: CASSQETAGGTDTQYF. CDR3 coding DNA: TGTGCCAGCAGCCAAGAGACGGCAGGGGGCACAGATACGCAGTATTTT.

This clonotype was seen a handful of times. The V call is TRBV7-9, the J call TRBJ1-4, with 10 bases identical to TRBD1. This CDR3 comprises 17 residues. Per the germline V gene, CDR1 is SEHNR and CDR2 is FQNEAQ (reference sequence). V lost 5 bases to trimming and J lost 0 bases; unmatched junction nucleotides: 6. The CDR3 DNA sequence: TGTGCCAGCAGCGGGTGGGACAGGGGTGCAACTAATGAAAAACTGTTTTTT. This sequence encodes CASSGWDRGATNEKLFF.

Ten or more counts support this clonotype. This chain joins TRBV20-1 and TRBJ2-1; TRBD2 matches 7 bases. CDR1 and CDR2 from the germline V gene are DFQATT and SNEGSKA (reference sequence). J lost 1 base, V lost 6 bases, and 6 bases had no gene match. The CDR3 extends over 14 amino acids. CDR3 sequence: CSAPTGGSYNEQFF. The CDR3 DNA reads TGCAGTGCCCCCACGGGGGGATCCTACAATGAGCAGTTCTTC.

This clonotype was counted between two and nine times. The chain combines TRBV5-1 with TRBJ1-2, with a weak D call TRBD1 (6 bases). The CDR3 runs to 15 residues. Germline V CDR1 and CDR2: SGHRS, YFSETQ. V lost 4 bases and J 0 bases, leaving 13 bases between the germline ends. Here the CDR3 reads CASSPGHRTNYGYTF. In DNA form, the CDR3 reads TGCGCCAGCAGCCCGGGACACCGGACTAACTATGGCTACACCTTC.

The chain links TRBV10-3 to TRBJ1-2, with D uncertain. Germline-derived CDR1 and CDR2 are ENHRY and SYGVKD. The CDR3 is made up of 12 amino acids. The V end was cut by 0 bases, the J end by 7 bases, with 6 bases between. The DNA for the CDR3 is TGTGCCATCAGTGAGTCAAGGGTTGGCTACACCTTC. Its protein is CAISESRVGYTF.

This sequence joins TRBV11-3 and TRBJ1-1; D uncertain. Germline-derived CDR1 and CDR2 are SGHNT and YENEEA. The V and J ends lost 4 bases and 7 bases respectively, with 7 bases between them. The CDR3 covers 11 residues. In DNA form, the CDR3 reads TGTGCCAGCAGCTACCCCTTTGAAGCTTTCTTT. Translating it yields CASSYPFEAFF.

This chain connects TRBV6-6 to TRBJ1-5; D remains unclear. The germline V gene encodes CDR1 MNHNY and CDR2 SVGAGI (reference sequence). The CDR3 length is 13 residues. V lost 0 bases and J lost 6, with 6 bases in between. CDR3 sequence reads: CASSYSNRQPQHF. DNA for the CDR3: TGTGCCAGCAGTTACTCGAATCGTCAGCCCCAGCATTTT.

The chain has TRBV20-1 and TRBJ2-1; the match to TRBD1 covers 10 bases. This CDR3 contains 19 residues. Germline V gene data show CDR1 as DFQATT and CDR2 as SNEGSKA (reference sequence). Germline trimming cut 0 bases from V and 0 bases from J; bases unmatched to any gene: 11. This chain's CDR3 is CSARDIGPGTGDSYNEQFF. The CDR3 DNA follows: TGCAGTGCTAGAGATATAGGGCCTGGGACAGGGGACTCCTACAATGAGCAGTTCTTC.

This clonotype was counted a few times. This sequence joins TRBV7-2 and TRBJ1-6; D is ambiguous. This CDR3 is built from 15 residues. The V gene lost 3 bases and the J gene lost 6 bases, with 12 bases spanning the gap. The V gene's germline CDR1 is SGHTA and CDR2 FQGNSA. In DNA form, the CDR3 reads TGTGCCAGCAGCTTTGGAGAGGCGCCTAATTCACCCCTCCACTTT. Its protein is CASSFGEAPNSPLHF.

The chain joins TRBV7-2 to TRBJ2-1, with TRBD2 matching 10 bases. With V trimmed by 2 bases and J by 1 base, 5 bases remained unmatched. Germline V gene data show CDR1 as SGHTA and CDR2 as FQGNSA. The CDR3 totals 17 residues. The CDR3 spells CASSLWFSGGSYNEQFF. The CDR3 DNA is TGTGCCAGCAGCTTATGGTTTAGCGGGGGGTCCTACAATGAGCAGTTCTTC.

The genes are TRBV27 and TRBJ2-7; the D gene is possibly TRBD1 (6 bases). CDR1 and CDR2 (germline): MNHEY, SMNVEV (reference sequence). V was shortened by 6 bases and J by 2 bases, with 11 bases between the two germline ends. The CDR3 is 13 amino acids. In DNA form, the CDR3 reads TGTGCCAGCAGCTACAGGGCTGCCTACGAGCAGTACTTC. Translated, it gives CASSYRAAYEQYF.

The rearrangement uses TRBV7-9 and TRBJ1-4; D perhaps matches TRBD1 (6 bases). This CDR3 contains 16 residues. From germline, CDR1 is SEHNR and CDR2 FQNEAQ (reference sequence). Between the trimmed V and J ends, which lost 5 bases and 5 bases, there was a span of 18 bases. The CDR3 reads CASSRWVGHQNEKLFF. The CDR3 DNA reads as TGTGCCAGCAGCCGGTGGGTGGGACACCAAAATGAAAAACTGTTTTTT.